The 20 T cell receptor beta chains presented below share a single source sample, sequenced in a study of cytomegalovirus exposure and HLA in healthy donors. 13 Jbeta primers and 60 Vbeta primers were used for the PCR. Assay: immunoSEQ multiplex PCR; the TCRdb copy retains only in-frame clones and omits some. The top ten hold about 3.4% of the sample, which has about 140,000 clones, roughly 77% seen once. The sample consisted of PBMCs. The source is a female donor in good health and CMV-seronegative.

The V call is TRBV29-1, the J call TRBJ2-7; 10 bases map to TRBD2. CDR3 size: 14 residues. Per the germline V gene, CDR1 is SQVTM and CDR2 is ANQGSEA. V lost 1 base to trimming and J lost 6 bases; unmatched junction nucleotides: 6. DNA of the CDR3: TGCAGCGTTGAAGTCCCTAGCGGGAGAGGCGAGCAGTACTTC. This gives the protein CSVEVPSGRGEQYF.

This chain links TRBV30 with TRBJ1-5; tentatively, D is TRBD1 (6 bases). The ends were cut back, 7 bases at V and 7 bases at J, with 17 bases in the middle. The CDR3 covers 13 residues. Germline-derived CDR1 and CDR2 are GTSNPN and SVGIG (reference sequence). CDR3: CAYSRGGKQPQHF. The CDR3 DNA follows: TGTGCCTATTCGAGGGGGGGAAAGCAGCCCCAGCATTTT. Full variable domain (rest looked up from reference TRBV30 and TRBJ1-5): SQTIHQWPATLVQPVGSPLSLECTVEGTSNPNLYWYRQAAGRGLQLLFYSVGIGQISSEVPQNLSASRPQDRQFILSSKKLLLSDSGFYLCAYSRGGKQPQHFGDGTRLSIL.

The chain links TRBV7-2 to TRBJ2-7, with 15 bases identical to TRBD2. The CDR3 sequence is 12 residues long. Germline assignment: CDR1 SGHTA and CDR2 FQGNSA. Trimming took 11 bases from V and 11 from J; bases not matched to a gene: 7. The CDR3 nucleotides are TGTGCCTGCGGACTAGCGGGAGGGAGAGAGTACTTC. It translates to CACGLAGGREYF.

This chain joins TRBV29-1 and TRBJ2-3, with D tentatively TRBD1 (6 bases). From germline, CDR1 is SQVTM and CDR2 ANQGSEA. With 4 bases removed from V and 1 base from J, the gap between germline ends came to 12 bases. The CDR3 loop spans 14 amino acids. The DNA for the CDR3 is TGCAGCGTTGTCGGGGCAGGGGGCACAGATACGCAGTATTTT. This sequence encodes CSVVGAGGTDTQYF.

This clone appeared a few times. The chain is built from TRBV5-1 and TRBJ1-4, with 8 positions matching TRBD1. This CDR3 is built from 15 residues. The J segment lost 7 bases and the V segment lost 5 bases, leaving 10 bases of the junction unmatched. Germline lookup yields CDR1 SGHRS and CDR2 YFSETQ. CDR3 nucleotide sequence: TGCGCCAGCAGTTCTGGTGACAGGGGATTTGAAAAACTGTTTTTT. Its protein is CASSSGDRGFEKLFF.

The V and J genes are TRBV5-1 and TRBJ2-7; 7 positions match TRBD1. With 4 bases clipped from V and 2 bases from J, the junction kept 6 bases outside the gene matches. From germline, CDR1 is SGHRS and CDR2 YFSETQ. The CDR3 extends over 14 amino acids. CDR3 coding DNA: TGCGCCAGCAGCACGGGACAGCGCACCTACGAGCAGTACTTC. Its protein product is CASSTGQRTYEQYF.

V usage is TRBV29-1 and J usage is TRBJ2-3, with D tentatively TRBD1 (6 bases). Germline V lookup: CDR1 SQVTM, CDR2 ANQGSEA. The CDR3 spans 14 residues. V shed 7 bases and J shed 3 bases, with 17 bases lying between them. The CDR3 spells CSAPQGSRTDTQYF. The CDR3 nucleotides read TGCAGCGCCCCCCAGGGGAGTAGAACAGATACGCAGTATTTT.

The rearrangement uses TRBV28 and TRBJ2-1, with 10 positions matching TRBD1. In germline, CDR1 is MDHEN, CDR2 SYDVKM. This CDR3 region has 17 residues. With 0 bases clipped from V and 12 bases from J, the junction kept 14 bases outside the gene matches. The CDR3 region has the DNA TGTGCCAGCAGTTTATGGGTGGGACAGGGGCGCGCGGGGGGGCAGTTCTTC. Its translation is CASSLWVGQGRAGGQFF.

The chain joins TRBV4-1 to TRBJ2-5; 11 bases line up with TRBD2. Germline CDR1 MGHRA, CDR2 YSYEKL. There are 15 residues in the CDR3. V lost 1 base and J lost 11; bases outside the gene matches: 9. The CDR3, as DNA: TGCGCCAGCAGCCAAGCCTGGACTAGCGGGCAAGAGCAGTACTTC. This gives the protein CASSQAWTSGQEQYF.

The genes are TRBV6-1 and TRBJ1-6; 10 positions match TRBD1. Germline V CDR1 and CDR2: MNHNS, SASEGT. The CDR3 contains 15 residues. V shed 6 bases and J 14 bases; nucleotides not matched to a gene: 13. The CDR3 sequence: CASRLPGQGTMTLHF. The CDR3, as DNA: TGTGCCAGCAGGTTACCGGGACAGGGGACTATGACCCTCCACTTT.

The chain couples TRBV28 to TRBJ1-5; D perhaps matches TRBD1 (5 bases). CDR3 size: 13 residues. Germline lookup yields CDR1 MDHEN and CDR2 SYDVKM. Deletions cut 5 bases from V and 11 bases from J, with 16 bases between. CDR3 nucleotide sequence: TGTGCCAGCAGTGTAGCAGGGATCCGGTCCCAGCATTTT. This sequence encodes CASSVAGIRSQHF.

V is TRBV7-6 and J is TRBJ2-3; D not certain. This CDR3 comprises 13 residues. Trimming took 5 bases from V and 5 from J, leaving 11 bases between them. The germline gives CDR1 SGHVS, CDR2 FNYEAQ. The CDR3 coding sequence is TGTGCCAGCAGCCGAGAAGTGCAAGATACGCAGTATTTT. This encodes CASSREVQDTQYF.

This rearrangement joins TRBV7-9 to TRBJ2-5; D is possibly TRBD2 (6 bases). Looked up from germline, CDR1 is SEHNR and CDR2 is FQNEAQ (reference sequence). Trimming removed 5 bases from V and 5 bases from J, with 18 bases in between. The CDR3 runs to 15 residues. The chain's CDR3 is CASSDWRAKWETQYF. CDR3 nucleotide sequence: TGTGCCAGCAGCGATTGGAGGGCCAAGTGGGAGACCCAGTACTTC.

Points on this clone: One junction end disagrees with the germline gene, perhaps due to a read error. The chain employs TRBV6-5 and TRBJ1-1; D is ambiguous. The CDR3 spans 13 residues. Germline CDR1 MNHEY, CDR2 SVGAGI. CDR3 residues: CASSYSENAEAFF. CDR3 nucleotides: TGTGCCAGCAGTTACTCGGAGAACGCTGAAGCTTTCTTT.

The chain employs TRBV19 and TRBJ2-1, with TRBD2 identical over 11 bases. CDR1 and CDR2 (germline): LNHDA, SQIVND (reference sequence). This CDR3 is 15 amino acids long. The trim removed 5 bases at V and 8 bases at J, leaving 8 bases unmatched. The CDR3 coding sequence is TGTGCCAGTAGTGTGGGACTAGCGGTGGGGGATGAGCAGTTCTTC. Protein sequence: CASSVGLAVGDEQFF.

The chain employs TRBV7-3 and TRBJ1-6; D gene unclear. This CDR3 contains 13 residues. The V end was cut by 4 bases, the J end by 8 bases, with 9 bases between. The germline V gene encodes CDR1 SGHTA and CDR2 FQGTGA. The CDR3 sequence is CASSYQPDSPLHF. The CDR3 nucleotides are TGTGCCAGCAGCTACCAACCGGATTCACCCCTCCACTTT.

This clone was observed a few times. This rearrangement joins TRBV5-1 to TRBJ1-1; D is ambiguous. This CDR3 has 17 amino acids. V was clipped by 0 bases and J by 3 bases, with 18 bases between them. From germline, CDR1 is SGHRS and CDR2 YFSETQ. Here the CDR3 reads CASSLDMGLRRDTEAFF. The CDR3 coding sequence is TGCGCCAGCAGCTTGGATATGGGGTTAAGGCGGGACACTGAAGCTTTCTTT.

The chain carries TRBV13 and TRBJ2-5, with 8 bases lining up with TRBD2. Losses at the gene ends were 4 bases for V and 4 bases for J; bases not matched to a gene: 5. This CDR3 has 14 residues. Germline V gives CDR1 PRHDT, CDR2 FYEKMQ (reference sequence). The CDR3 sequence is CASSSGLAGETQYF. The CDR3 nucleotides are TGTGCCAGCAGCTCTGGACTAGCCGGAGAGACCCAGTACTTC. Full variable domain (remainder filled in from reference TRBV13 and TRBJ2-5): AAGVIQSPRHLIKEKRETATLKCYPIPRHDTVYWYQQGPGQDPQFLISFYEKMQSDKGSIPDRFSAQQFSDYHSELNMSSLELGDSALYFCASSSGLAGETQYFGPGTRLLVL.

The gene calls are TRBV19 and TRBJ1-6; TRBD1 is a possible D gene (6 bases). In germline, CDR1 is LNHDA, CDR2 SQIVND (reference sequence). This CDR3 has 13 amino acids. V dropped 10 bases and J dropped 9 bases, with 16 bases sitting between them. CDR3 sequence reads: CATTGTLSSPLHF. The CDR3 DNA follows: TGTGCCACCACTGGGACACTGAGTTCACCCCTCCACTTT.

The chain carries TRBV9 and TRBJ2-7, with D perhaps matching TRBD2 (5 bases). The V end lost 4 bases, the J end lost 2 bases, and 22 bases lay between the germline ends. Germline CDR1 and CDR2: SGDLS and YYNGEE. This CDR3 region has 17 residues. The CDR3 sequence is CASSPQVASGIPYEQYF. CDR3 nucleotide sequence: TGTGCCAGCAGCCCTCAGGTAGCCAGCGGAATACCCTACGAGCAGTACTTC. The full variable domain, rest sourced from reference TRBV9 and TRBJ2-7, is DSGVTQTPKHLITATGQRVTLRCSPRSGDLSVYWYQQSLDQGLQFLIQYYNGEERAKGNILERFSAQQFPDLHSELNLSSLELGDSALYFCASSPQVASGIPYEQYFGPGTRLTVT.